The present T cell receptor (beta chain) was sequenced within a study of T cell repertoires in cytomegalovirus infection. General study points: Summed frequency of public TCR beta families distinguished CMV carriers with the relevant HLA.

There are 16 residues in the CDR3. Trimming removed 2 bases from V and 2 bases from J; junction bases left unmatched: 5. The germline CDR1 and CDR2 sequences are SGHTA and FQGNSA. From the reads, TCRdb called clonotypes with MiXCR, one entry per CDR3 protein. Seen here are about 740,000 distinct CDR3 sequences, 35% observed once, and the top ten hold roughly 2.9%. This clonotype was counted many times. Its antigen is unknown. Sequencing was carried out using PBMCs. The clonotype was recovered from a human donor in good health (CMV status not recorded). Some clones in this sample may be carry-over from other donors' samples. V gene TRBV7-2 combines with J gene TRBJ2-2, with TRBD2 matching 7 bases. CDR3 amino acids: CASSLNGRSNTGELFF. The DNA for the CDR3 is TGTGCCAGCAGCTTAAACGGGAGGTCTAACACCGGGGAGCTGTTTTTT.